The clone carrying this TCR beta chain was observed at least ten times. The V segment lost 6 bases and the J segment 4 bases; nucleotides outside the gene matches: 4. The CDR3 sequence is 13 residues long. From the RT-PCR reads, TCRdb called clonotypes with MiXCR, one entry per CDR3 protein. The sample has hundreds of thousands of distinct CDR3 sequences, about 14% seen once. This chain joins TRBV12-3 or TRBV12-4 and TRBJ2-3, with 7 positions matching TRBD2. This TCR came from a female donor in good health, serving as a healthy control. The sequencing sample was made of memory CD4+ T cells from blood. The CDR3 nucleotides read TGTGCCAGCAGCCGGGACTATTCAGATACGCAGTATTTT. Protein sequence: CASSRDYSDTQYF.